This T cell receptor beta chain was sequenced in a study of OX40 agonist ivuxolimab in advanced cancers. Germline CDR1 is MDHEN and CDR2 is SYDVKM. The CDR3 covers 14 residues. V lost 10 bases, J lost 0 bases, and 16 bases lay in between. Produced via immunoSEQ multiplex PCR; TCRdb's table is partial and in-frame only. The data show 65,000 to 80,000 clones, about nine tenths seen once. The chain carries TRBV28 and TRBJ2-7; D might be TRBD2 (7 bases). This sequence originates from an adult with an advanced solid tumor such as melanoma, head and neck, liver or kidney cancer. This specimen was CD4+ or CD8+ T cells sorted from blood, taken in a trial of the OX40 agonist ivuxolimab. This CDR3 is CAITPGGGSYEQYF. CDR3 nucleotides: TGTGCCATTACCCCGGGGGGCGGCTCCTACGAGCAGTACTTC.